These T cell receptor beta chains were read from a single sample in a study of blood T cell repertoires in COVID-19. The method was immunoSEQ multiplex PCR; TCRdb's version includes in-frame clones alone and lacks a portion of them. The sample gives some 48,000 clones, 70% to 80% of which show up once; about 5.8% is in the top ten. Sequences were obtained from PBMCs or T cells enriched from blood (not recorded which). These receptors were obtained from a woman between 50 and 59 years old with acute COVID-19. The CDR3 runs from the conserved cysteine through the conserved F or W. D genes are given only for firm matches. Clone sizes are given selectively: once, few, many, or a class where the clone is expanded.

TRBJ1-1	16	-	-	TRBV28	TGTGCCAGCAGTTTATCATATGGGGGAGGGGACACTGAAGCTTTCTTT	CASSLSYGGGDTEAFF
TRBJ2-3	13	-	-	TRBV19	TGTGCCAGTAGTATGGGAGCCAGAAATACGCAGTATTTT	CASSMGARNTQYF
TRBJ2-1	17	-	-	TRBV3-1/TRBV3-2	TGTGCCAGCAGTCGACCCGCAGGGGTCGTTCTGAGAAATGAGCAGTTCTTC	CASSRPAGVVLRNEQFF
TRBJ1-2	14	once	TRBD1	TRBV27	TGTGCCAGCAGTTTAAACAGGGGCGACTATGGCTACACCTTC	CASSLNRGDYGYTF
TRBJ1-2	18	-	TRBD1	TRBV28	TGTGCCAGCAGTCACCGCAGGGGGAGACAGGCATTTCACTATGGCTACACCTTC	CASSHRRGRQAFHYGYTF
TRBJ1-2	14	-	-	TRBV30	TGTGCCTGGAGTCTCCCGGGAGGGTCCCATGGCTACACCTTC	CAWSLPGGSHGYTF
TRBJ2-3	15	-	-	TRBV28	TGTGCCAGCAGTTTGCAGGGCGCTAGCACAGATACGCAGTATTTT	CASSLQGASTDTQYF
TRBJ1-4	19	-	TRBD1	TRBV7-8	TGTGCCAGCAGCTTCCGGGACAGGGATACTCACTCCCTAAATGAAAAACTGTTTTTT	CASSFRDRDTHSLNEKLFF
TRBJ2-7	16	-	TRBD1	TRBV20-1	TGCAGTGCTAGTCCCCGGGACAGGCCCTACTCCTACGAGCAGTACTTC	CSASPRDRPYSYEQYF
TRBJ1-1	14	once	-	TRBV9	TGTGCCAGCAGCGGCCAGACTCTGAACACTGAAGCTTTCTTT	CASSGQTLNTEAFF
TRBJ1-1	13	-	-	TRBV19	TGTGCCAGTAGTAGGACAGTGAACACTGAAGCTTTCTTT	CASSRTVNTEAFF
TRBJ2-5	16	-	TRBD1	TRBV14	TGTGCCAGCAGCCGCTTGGGGACAGGGGCCCAAGAGACCCAGTACTTC	CASSRLGTGAQETQYF
TRBJ1-2	11	-	-	TRBV20-1	TGCAGTGCTACAGCTAACTATGGCTACACCTTC	CSATANYGYTF
TRBJ1-6	14	once	TRBD1	TRBV30	TGTGCCTGGAGAGGGACAGGGGGTCGCTCACCCCTCCACTTT	CAWRGTGGRSPLHF
TRBJ1-2	15	-	TRBD1	TRBV5-4	TGTGCCAGCAGCTCCGGGACAGGGAACTATTATGGCTACACCTTC	CASSSGTGNYYGYTF
TRBJ1-1	13	few	-	TRBV10-2	TGCGCCAGCGCCCATGGGGGGTCCACTGAAGCTTTCTTT	CASAHGGSTEAFF
TRBJ2-3	15	-	TRBD2	TRBV7-2	TGTGCCAGCAGCCCTGGGACTAGCGGGGGGGGCCCGCAGTATTTT	CASSPGTSGGGPQYF
TRBJ1-4	11	-	-	TRBV6-6	TGTGCCAGCAGTTTAAATGAAAAACTGTTTTTT	CASSLNEKLFF
TRBJ1-2	14	-	TRBD1	TRBV7-9	TGTGCCAGCAGCACCGACAGGGATTGGGATGGCTACACCTTC	CASSTDRDWDGYTF
TRBJ1-5	15	-	TRBD1	TRBV7-8	TGTGCCAGCAGCCGAGGGGGGACAGGAAATCAGCCCCAGCATTTT	CASSRGGTGNQPQHF
TRBJ2-7	14	-	-	TRBV10-3	TGTGCCACCATTCTGGGGACTGGCTCCTACGAGCAGTACTTC	CATILGTGSYEQYF
TRBJ1-4	16	few	-	TRBV5-4	TGTGCCAGCAGCTTGGCCGTTGGGGGGAGTTCTGAAAAACTGTTTTTT	CASSLAVGGSSEKLFF
TRBJ1-3	16	few	-	TRBV5-4	TGTGCCAGCAGCTTGGCCGGGGGAGGTTCTGGAAACACCATATATTTT	CASSLAGGGSGNTIYF
TRBJ1-3	17	once	-	TRBV4-1	TGCGCCAGCAGCCAAGAAAGACAGACTTTCTCTGGAAACACCATATATTTT	CASSQERQTFSGNTIYF
TRBJ1-2	13	-	-	TRBV6-2/TRBV6-3	TGTGCCAGCAGTTTTCAGGAAACCAATGGCTACACCTTC	CASSFQETNGYTF
TRBJ1-2	12	-	-	TRBV28	TGTGCCAGCAGTTTCCTGGGCGGGGGCTACACCTTC	CASSFLGGGYTF
TRBJ2-7	15	-	TRBD1	TRBV5-4	TGTGCCAGCAGCAGACAGGGTTCAAACTCCTACGAGCAGTACTTC	CASSRQGSNSYEQYF